This TCR beta chain is drawn from a study of T-cell reconstitution after alpha-beta-depleted transplantation in children. Whole-study findings and limits: At day 60, the high TCRbeta diversity found in some patients originated from recipient T cells and thymic progenitors that had survived. Several hundred rapidly expanded clones from non-depleted graft cells reportedly supplied alpha-beta T cells about two months post-transplant. T-cell counts and diversity were attributed mostly to newly produced T cells one year after transplant.

TCRbeta library construction was performed incorporating unique molecular identifiers. From the PCR reads, TCRdb called clonotypes with MiXCR, one entry per CDR3 protein. The sample includes some 310,000 distinct CDR3 sequences, approximately 20% of them seen just once. The CDR3 is 16 amino acids. The V gene's germline CDR1 is SGHRS and CDR2 YFSETQ. Notes on this clonotype: The antigen remains unidentified. At one of its ends the junction is not consistent with the germline gene, which may arise from a read error.

The sequencing used PBMCs, mostly from graft donor cells, collected 180 days after TCRalphabeta/CD19-depleted stem cell transplant. The chain combines TRBV5-1 with TRBJ1-1; D might be TRBD1 (5 bases). The sequence derives from a male patient younger than 18 who had a stem cell transplant for acute lymphoblastic leukemia, so the T cells may come from the graft donor. DNA for the CDR3: TGCGCCAGTTTCCCCGACAGTCCTAATATGAACTCTGAAGCTTTCTTT. As protein: CASFPDSPNMNSEAFF.